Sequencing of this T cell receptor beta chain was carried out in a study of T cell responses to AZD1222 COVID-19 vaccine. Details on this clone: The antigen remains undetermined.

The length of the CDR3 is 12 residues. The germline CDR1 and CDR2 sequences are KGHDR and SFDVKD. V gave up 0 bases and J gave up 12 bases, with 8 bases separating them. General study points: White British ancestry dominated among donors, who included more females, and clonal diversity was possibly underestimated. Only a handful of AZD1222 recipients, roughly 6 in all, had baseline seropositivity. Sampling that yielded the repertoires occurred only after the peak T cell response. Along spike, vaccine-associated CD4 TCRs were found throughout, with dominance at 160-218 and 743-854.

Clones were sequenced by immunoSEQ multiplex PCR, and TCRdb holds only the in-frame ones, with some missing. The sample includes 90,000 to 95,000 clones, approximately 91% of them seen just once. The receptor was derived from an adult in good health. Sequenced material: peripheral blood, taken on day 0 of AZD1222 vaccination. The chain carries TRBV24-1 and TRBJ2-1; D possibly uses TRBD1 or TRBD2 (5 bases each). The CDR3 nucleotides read TGTGCCACCAGTGATTTGGGGGGTGTGCAGTTCTTC. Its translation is CATSDLGGVQFF.